This T cell receptor beta chain was recorded in a study of T cell changes during pregnancy in multiple sclerosis. Produced via immunoSEQ multiplex PCR; TCRdb's table is partial and in-frame only. The sample holds under 85,000 clones, 90% to 95% seen once. Trimming took 5 bases from V and 3 from J, leaving 11 bases between them. Germline assignment: CDR1 SEHNR and CDR2 FQNEAQ (reference sequence). CDR3 length equals 13 residues. The receptor's source is a female donor in good health, enrolled as a control in a pregnancy study. The sequencing used peripheral blood, collected in the third trimester of pregnancy. The chain combines TRBV7-9 with TRBJ2-7, with D possibly TRBD1 on 6 matching bases. The CDR3 bases are TGTGCCAGCAGCCTCGGGGACAACTACGAGCAGTACTTC. This translates into CASSLGDNYEQYF.